These 14 T cell receptor beta chains came from one sample sequenced in a study of T and B cells in COVID-19 patients. TRB was amplified from roughly 250-500 ng of blood genomic DNA. Multiplex PCR with BIOMED2 TRB-A/B primer pools amplified TRB rearrangements. TCRdb analysed the multiplex PCR reads with MiXCR anew, one entry per CDR3 protein. Among 6,000 to 7,500 distinct CDR3 sequences, more than 20% were seen once, and the ten largest hold over 3.5%. Sample: blood. The receptors here all came from a human donor who had recovered from COVID-19.

By share, this clonotype counts as medium-sized (0.01 to 0.1%). The rearrangement links TRBV6-5 to TRBJ2-4; D call uncertain. The V gene's germline CDR1 is MNHEY and CDR2 SVGAGI. The CDR3 is 14 amino acids. V was clipped by 6 bases and J by 1 base, with 10 bases between them. CDR3 residues: CASSPQRAKNIQYF. CDR3 DNA: TGTGCCAGCAGCCCCCAGCGTGCCAAAAACATTCAGTACTTC.

Relative to its sample, this clonotype is medium-sized (0.01 to 0.1%). The chain is built from TRBV30 and TRBJ2-7; tentative D call: TRBD2 (5 bases). CDR3 length equals 13 residues. From germline, CDR1 is GTSNPN and CDR2 SVGIG (reference sequence). V was trimmed by 3 bases and J by 2 bases, leaving 11 bases between them. For the CDR3, the DNA is TGTGCCTGGAGGGTTCGGGGTACCTACGAGCAGTACTTC. Translation: CAWRVRGTYEQYF.

This clonotype is medium-sized (0.01 to 0.1%) by share. V gene TRBV29-1 combines with J gene TRBJ2-4; TRBD2 agrees at 12 bases. Per the germline V gene, CDR1 is SQVTM and CDR2 is ANQGSEA. J gave up 7 bases and V 5 bases, and 6 bases lay outside the gene matches. CDR3 length: 14 residues. The CDR3 sequence: CSVTLAGGPNIQYF. CDR3 nucleotide sequence: TGCAGCGTTACTCTAGCGGGGGGGCCCAACATTCAGTACTTC.

This clonotype is medium-sized within its sample. The V and J genes are TRBV6-5 and TRBJ1-2, with D unresolved. V was trimmed by 0 bases and J by 7 bases, leaving 9 bases between them. The CDR3 is 13 residues long. From germline, CDR1 is MNHEY and CDR2 SVGAGI. The DNA of the CDR3 is TGTGCCAGCAGTTACTCCAGGACGAGTGGCTACACCTTC. The encoded protein is CASSYSRTSGYTF.

This clonotype is medium-sized in the sample. The chain couples TRBV5-4 to TRBJ1-4; 11 nucleotides agree with TRBD1. The V and J ends lost 2 bases and 8 bases, in that order; junction bases with no gene match: 2. The CDR3 covers 14 residues. CDR1 and CDR2 from the germline V gene are SGHNT and YYREEE (reference sequence). The CDR3 region is CASSFGTGGEKLFF. In DNA, the CDR3 is TGTGCCAGCAGCTTTGGGACAGGGGGAGAAAAACTGTTTTTT.

This clonotype is medium-sized by share. As DNA, the CDR3 is TGTGCCAGCAGTCCGACCGGGACCCAGCAGTACTTC. It encodes CASSPTGTQQYF. V is TRBV12-3 or TRBV12-4 and J is TRBJ2-7; the D call may be TRBD1 or TRBD2 (5 bases each). The CDR3 covers 12 residues. Deletions cut 5 bases from V and 8 bases from J, with 13 bases between.

This clonotype is medium-sized. The chain has TRBV12-3 or TRBV12-4 and TRBJ2-3, with 9 bases that match TRBD2. This CDR3 is built from 14 residues. The trim removed 2 bases at V and 5 bases at J, leaving 2 bases unmatched. CDR3 DNA sequence: TGTGCCAGCAGTTTACTAGCGGGGCAAGATACGCAGTATTTT. Translating it yields CASSLLAGQDTQYF.

The chain employs TRBV6-5 and TRBJ1-1; no clear D. V was clipped by 5 bases and J by 6 bases, with 19 bases between them. This CDR3 region has 15 residues. CDR1 and CDR2 from the germline V gene are MNHEY and SVGAGI. CDR3 in DNA: TGTGCCAGCAGTCATGTCCGGGCTCCGGGTGCTGAAGCTTTCTTT. Its translation is CASSHVRAPGAEAFF.

The rearrangement joins TRBV6-5 to TRBJ1-5; no clear D gene. The CDR3 extends over 14 amino acids. Germline V gene data show CDR1 as MNHEY and CDR2 as SVGAGI. The germline V and J ends were trimmed by 2 bases and 4 bases, with 9 bases remaining between them. CDR3 in amino acids: CASSYAEGNQPQHF. DNA of the CDR3: TGTGCCAGCAGTTACGCTGAGGGAAATCAGCCCCAGCATTTT.

This clonotype was counted once. The rearrangement uses TRBV29-1 and TRBJ1-2, with D possibly TRBD1 on 5 matching bases. Deletions cut 8 bases from V and 6 bases from J, with 13 bases between. This CDR3 has 11 residues. CDR1 is SQVTM, CDR2 ANQGSEA, per germline. The CDR3 coding sequence is TGCAGCCTTGGGGCAGGAGATGGCTACACCTTC. This encodes CSLGAGDGYTF. The full variable domain, its missing parts supplied by reference TRBV29-1 and TRBJ1-2, is SAVISQKPSRDICQRGTSLTIQCQVDSQVTMMFWYRQQPGQSLTLIATANQGSEATYESGFVIDKFPISRPNLTFSTLTVSNMSPEDSSIYLCSLGAGDGYTFGSGTRLTVV.

The V gene is TRBV5-1, the J gene TRBJ2-1; 8 bases map to TRBD2. CDR1 and CDR2 from the germline V gene are SGHRS and YFSETQ. The V segment lost 0 bases and the J segment 5 bases; nucleotides outside the gene matches: 4. The CDR3 has 15 amino acids. The chain's CDR3 is CASSLGGGRDNEQFF. Written as DNA, the CDR3 is TGCGCCAGCAGCTTGGGCGGGGGGCGGGACAATGAGCAGTTCTTC. The full variable domain, its missing parts supplied by reference TRBV5-1 and TRBJ2-1, is KAGVTQTPRYLIKTRGQQVTLSCSPISGHRSVSWYQQTPGQGLQFLFEYFSETQRNKGNFPGRFSGRQFSNSRSEMNVSTLELGDSALYLCASSLGGGRDNEQFFGPGTRLTVL.

This clonotype was recorded a few times. V usage is TRBV12-3 or TRBV12-4 and J usage is TRBJ2-7; D unresolved. This CDR3 is built from 16 residues. Trimming cost V 3 bases and J 0 bases, with 15 bases left between them. The CDR3 coding sequence is TGTGCCAGCAGTTTCGGTGGGAACCCTAGCTCCTACGAGCAGTACTTC. As protein: CASSFGGNPSSYEQYF.

In this sample, this clonotype is medium-sized. The rearrangement uses TRBV19 and TRBJ1-1; D is undetermined. V lost 5 bases to trimming and J lost 0 bases, with 10 bases between them. CDR3 length equals 14 residues. The V gene's germline CDR1 is LNHDA and CDR2 SQIVND (reference sequence). Here the CDR3 reads CASSPRELNTEAFF. CDR3 nucleotide sequence: TGTGCCAGTAGTCCCCGAGAACTGAACACTGAAGCTTTCTTT.

This clonotype was counted a single time. The gene calls are TRBV6-1 and TRBJ1-6; D is ambiguous. This CDR3 region has 12 residues. Per the germline V gene, CDR1 is MNHNS and CDR2 is SASEGT. With 6 bases removed from V and 6 bases from J, the gap between germline ends came to 6 bases. The CDR3 DNA sequence: TGTGCCAGCAGGGGAGTTAATTCACCCCTCCACTTT. This sequence encodes CASRGVNSPLHF.